This T cell receptor beta chain derives from a study of T cells in Graves' hyperthyroidism and ophthalmopathy. RNA transcripts served as the template for amplifying TCR beta CDR3 regions. The primer set for the first-round RT-PCR of the TCR CDR3 was HTBI. Using its own MiXCR run on the multiplex PCR reads, TCRdb lists one record per CDR3 protein. The sample consists of roughly 500,000 distinct CDR3 sequences, about 20% of them appearing once. V shed 1 base and J shed 2 bases, with 8 bases lying between them. This CDR3 has 13 amino acids. CDR1 is DFQATT and CDR2 is SNEGSKA in the germline V gene (reference sequence). This clonotype was recorded at least ten times.

V gene TRBV20-1 combines with J gene TRBJ2-5; no definite D call. Material for sequencing was blood. This sequence originates from a woman in her 70s with Graves' ophthalmopathy. Here the CDR3 reads CSARAPPQETQYF. The CDR3 region has the DNA TGCAGTGCTAGAGCCCCCCCTCAAGAGACCCAGTACTTC.